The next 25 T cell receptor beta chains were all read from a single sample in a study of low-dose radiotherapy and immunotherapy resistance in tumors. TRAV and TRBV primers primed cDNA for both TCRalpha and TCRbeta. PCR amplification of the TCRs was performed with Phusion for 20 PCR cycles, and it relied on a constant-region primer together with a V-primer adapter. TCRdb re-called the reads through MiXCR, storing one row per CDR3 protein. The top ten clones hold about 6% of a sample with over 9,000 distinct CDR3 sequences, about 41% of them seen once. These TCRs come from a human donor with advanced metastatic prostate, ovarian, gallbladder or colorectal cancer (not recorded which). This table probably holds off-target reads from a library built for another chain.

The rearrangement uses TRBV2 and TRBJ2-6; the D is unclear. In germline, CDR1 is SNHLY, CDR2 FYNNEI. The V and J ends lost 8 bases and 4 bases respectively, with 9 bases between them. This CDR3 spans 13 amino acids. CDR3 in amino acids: CASAASGANVLTF. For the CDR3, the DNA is TGTGCCAGCGCTGCTTCCGGGGCCAACGTCCTGACTTTC.

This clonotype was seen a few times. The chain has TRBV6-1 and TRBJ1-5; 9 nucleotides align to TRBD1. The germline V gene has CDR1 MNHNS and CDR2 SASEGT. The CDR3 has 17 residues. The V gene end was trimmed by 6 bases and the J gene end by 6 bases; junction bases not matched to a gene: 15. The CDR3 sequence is CASRERTGAGWVQPQHF. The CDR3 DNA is TGTGCCAGCAGAGAGAGGACAGGGGCAGGGTGGGTTCAGCCCCAGCATTTT.

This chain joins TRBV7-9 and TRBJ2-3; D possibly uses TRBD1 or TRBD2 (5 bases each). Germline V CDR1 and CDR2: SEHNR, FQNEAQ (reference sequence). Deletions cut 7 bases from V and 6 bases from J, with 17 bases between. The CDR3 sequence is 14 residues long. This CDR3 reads CASTPGRMADTQYF. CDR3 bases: TGTGCCAGCACCCCGGGACGGATGGCGGATACGCAGTATTTT.

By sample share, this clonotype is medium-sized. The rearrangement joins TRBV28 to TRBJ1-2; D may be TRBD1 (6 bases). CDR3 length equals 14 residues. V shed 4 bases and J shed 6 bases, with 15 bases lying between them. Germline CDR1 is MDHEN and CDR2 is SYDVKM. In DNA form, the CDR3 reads TGTGCCAGCAGTTACCCCCCGGGGGCGCATGGCTACACCTTC. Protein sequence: CASSYPPGAHGYTF.

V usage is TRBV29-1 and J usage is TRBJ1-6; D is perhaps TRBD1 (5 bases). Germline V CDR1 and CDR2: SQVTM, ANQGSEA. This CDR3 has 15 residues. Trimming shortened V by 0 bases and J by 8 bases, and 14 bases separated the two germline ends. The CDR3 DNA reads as TGCAGCGTTGAAGATTCGTGGCAGGGTGATTCACCCCTCCACTTT. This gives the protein CSVEDSWQGDSPLHF.

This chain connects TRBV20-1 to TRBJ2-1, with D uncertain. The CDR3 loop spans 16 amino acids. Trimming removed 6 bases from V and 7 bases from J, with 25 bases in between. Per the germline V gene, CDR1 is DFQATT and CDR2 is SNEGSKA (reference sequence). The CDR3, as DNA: TGCAGTGCCCCCCAACCGGCAGTTTGGACGAGGAATGAGCAGTTCTTC. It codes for CSAPQPAVWTRNEQFF.

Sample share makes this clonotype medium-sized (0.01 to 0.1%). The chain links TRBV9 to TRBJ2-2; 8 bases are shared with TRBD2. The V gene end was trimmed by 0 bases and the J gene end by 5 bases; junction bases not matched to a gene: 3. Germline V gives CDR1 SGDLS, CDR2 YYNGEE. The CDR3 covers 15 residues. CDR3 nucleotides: TGTGCCAGCAGCGTAGTTGCTAGCGGGACCGGGGAGCTGTTTTTT. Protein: CASSVVASGTGELFF.

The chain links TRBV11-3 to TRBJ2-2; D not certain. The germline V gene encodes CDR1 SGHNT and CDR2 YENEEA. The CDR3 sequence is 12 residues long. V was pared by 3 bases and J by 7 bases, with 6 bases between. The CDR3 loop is CASSLDGGELFF. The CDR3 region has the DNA TGTGCCAGCAGCTTGGATGGCGGGGAGCTGTTTTTT.

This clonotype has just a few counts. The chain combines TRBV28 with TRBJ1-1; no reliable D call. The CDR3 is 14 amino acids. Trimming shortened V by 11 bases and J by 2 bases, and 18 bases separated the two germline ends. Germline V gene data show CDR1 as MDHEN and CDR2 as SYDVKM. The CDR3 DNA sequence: TGTGCCGTCCACTCAGGTGCCATAAACACTGAAGCTTTCTTT. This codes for CAVHSGAINTEAFF.

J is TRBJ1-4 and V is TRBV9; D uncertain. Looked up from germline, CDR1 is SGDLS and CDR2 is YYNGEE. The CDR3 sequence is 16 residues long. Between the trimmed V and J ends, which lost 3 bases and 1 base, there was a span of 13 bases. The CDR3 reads CASSAELLRTNEKLFF. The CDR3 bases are TGTGCCAGCAGCGCCGAGCTGTTGCGAACTAATGAAAAACTGTTTTTT. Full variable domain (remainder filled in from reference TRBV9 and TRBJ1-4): DSGVTQTPKHLITATGQRVTLRCSPRSGDLSVYWYQQSLDQGLQFLIQYYNGEERAKGNILERFSAQQFPDLHSELNLSSLELGDSALYFCASSAELLRTNEKLFFGSGTQLSVL.

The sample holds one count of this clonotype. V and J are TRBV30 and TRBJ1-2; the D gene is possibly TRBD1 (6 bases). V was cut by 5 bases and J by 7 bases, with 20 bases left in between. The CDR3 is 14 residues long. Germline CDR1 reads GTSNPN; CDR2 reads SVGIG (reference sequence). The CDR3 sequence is CAWGHLQGSLGYTF. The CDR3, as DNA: TGTGCCTGGGGTCATCTACAGGGATCGCTTGGCTACACCTTC.

CDR3 residues: CASSSGDLYEQYF. The CDR3 DNA reads as TGTGCCAGCAGCAGCGGGGACCTATACGAGCAGTACTTC. The chain joins TRBV12-3 or TRBV12-4 to TRBJ2-7; 7 bases agree with TRBD2. The CDR3 has 13 residues. V shed 6 bases and J 4 bases; nucleotides not matched to a gene: 6.

The CDR3 sequence: CASSSLGGYQPQHF. DNA of the CDR3: TGTGCCAGCAGTTCTCTGGGGGGTTATCAGCCCCAGCATTTT. This chain uses TRBV27 with TRBJ1-5, with D perhaps matching TRBD1 (5 bases). The germline V gene has CDR1 MNHEY and CDR2 SMNVEV (reference sequence). The CDR3 runs 14 residues. V was trimmed by 4 bases and J by 5 bases, leaving 12 bases between them.

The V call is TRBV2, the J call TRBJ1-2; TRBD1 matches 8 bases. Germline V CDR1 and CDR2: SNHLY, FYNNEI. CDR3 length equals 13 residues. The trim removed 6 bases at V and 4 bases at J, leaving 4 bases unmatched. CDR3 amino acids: CASRPTGVYGYTF. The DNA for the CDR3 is TGTGCCAGCAGGCCGACAGGGGTCTATGGCTACACCTTC.

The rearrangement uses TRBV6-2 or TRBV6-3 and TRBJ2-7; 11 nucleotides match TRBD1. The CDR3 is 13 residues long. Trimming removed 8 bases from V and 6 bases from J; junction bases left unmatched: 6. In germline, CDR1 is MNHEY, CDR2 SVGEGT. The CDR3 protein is CASSDRGPIEQYF. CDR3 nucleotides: TGTGCCAGCTCGGACAGGGGGCCAATCGAGCAGTACTTC.

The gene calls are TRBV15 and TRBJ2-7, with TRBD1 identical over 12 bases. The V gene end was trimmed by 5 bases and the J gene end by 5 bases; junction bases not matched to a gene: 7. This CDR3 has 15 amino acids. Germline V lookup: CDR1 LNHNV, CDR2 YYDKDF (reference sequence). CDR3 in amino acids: CATSRTGTGGHEQYF. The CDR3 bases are TGTGCCACCAGCCGCACCGGGACAGGGGGCCACGAGCAGTACTTC.

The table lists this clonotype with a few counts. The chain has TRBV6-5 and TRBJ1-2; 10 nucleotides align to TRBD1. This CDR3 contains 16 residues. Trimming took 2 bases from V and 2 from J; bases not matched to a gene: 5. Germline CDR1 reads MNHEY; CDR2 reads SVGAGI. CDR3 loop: CASSYARTGGNYGYTF. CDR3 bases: TGTGCCAGCAGTTACGCCCGGACAGGGGGGAACTATGGCTACACCTTC.

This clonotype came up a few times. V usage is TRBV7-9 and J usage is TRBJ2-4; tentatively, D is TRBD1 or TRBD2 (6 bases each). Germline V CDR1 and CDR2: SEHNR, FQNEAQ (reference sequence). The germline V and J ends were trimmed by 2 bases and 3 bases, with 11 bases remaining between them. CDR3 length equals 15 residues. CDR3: CASSLKGGGKNIQYF. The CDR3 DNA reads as TGTGCCAGCAGCTTAAAGGGGGGAGGCAAAAACATTCAGTACTTC.

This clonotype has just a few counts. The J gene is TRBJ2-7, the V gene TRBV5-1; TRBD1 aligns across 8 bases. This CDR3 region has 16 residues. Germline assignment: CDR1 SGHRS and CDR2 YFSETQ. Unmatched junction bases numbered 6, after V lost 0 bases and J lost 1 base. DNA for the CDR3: TGCGCCAGCAGCTTGGGACAGGGGACGACATCCTACGAGCAGTACTTC. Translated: CASSLGQGTTSYEQYF.

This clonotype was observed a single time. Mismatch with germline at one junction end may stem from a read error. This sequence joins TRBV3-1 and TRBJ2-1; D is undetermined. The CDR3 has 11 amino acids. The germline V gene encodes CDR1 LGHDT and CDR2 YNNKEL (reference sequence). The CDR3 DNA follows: TGTGCCACCCGTGGGGTCGACCAGCAGATCTTC. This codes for CATRGVDQQIF.

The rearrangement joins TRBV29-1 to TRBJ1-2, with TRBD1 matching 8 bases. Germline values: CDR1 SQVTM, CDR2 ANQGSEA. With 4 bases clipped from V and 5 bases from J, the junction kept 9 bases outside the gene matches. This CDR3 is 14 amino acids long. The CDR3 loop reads CSVAADRAGYGYTF. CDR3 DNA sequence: TGCAGCGTTGCAGCGGACAGGGCGGGATATGGCTACACCTTC.

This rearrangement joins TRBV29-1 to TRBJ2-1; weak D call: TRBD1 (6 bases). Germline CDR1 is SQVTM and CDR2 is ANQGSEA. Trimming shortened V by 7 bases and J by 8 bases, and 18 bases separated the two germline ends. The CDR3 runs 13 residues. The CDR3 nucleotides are TGCAGCGCGAACAGGGAAGAAAAGGATGAGCAGTTCTTC. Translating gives CSANREEKDEQFF.

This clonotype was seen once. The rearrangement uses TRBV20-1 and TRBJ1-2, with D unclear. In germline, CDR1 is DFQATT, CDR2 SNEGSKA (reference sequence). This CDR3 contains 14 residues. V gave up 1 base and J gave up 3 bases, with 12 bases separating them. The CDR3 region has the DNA TGCAGTGCTAGAGCCTCCACCCGGTACTATGGCTACACCTTC. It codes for CSARASTRYYGYTF.

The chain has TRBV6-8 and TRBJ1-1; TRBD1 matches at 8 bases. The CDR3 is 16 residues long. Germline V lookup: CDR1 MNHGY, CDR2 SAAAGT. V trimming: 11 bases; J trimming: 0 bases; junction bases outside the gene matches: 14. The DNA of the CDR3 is TGTGCCTCCGAACGGACAGGGACTTTTATGAACACTGAAGCTTTCTTT. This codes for CASERTGTFMNTEAFF.

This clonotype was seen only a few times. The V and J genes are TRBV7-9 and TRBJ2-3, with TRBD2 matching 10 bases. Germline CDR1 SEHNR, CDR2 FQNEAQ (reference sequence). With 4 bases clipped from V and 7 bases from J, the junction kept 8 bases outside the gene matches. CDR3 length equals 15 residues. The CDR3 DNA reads TGTGCCAGCAGCTCCCAGCTAGCGGGGGCAAATACGCAGTATTTT. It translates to CASSSQLAGANTQYF.